These T cell receptor beta chains were read from a single sample in a study of CXCR3-negative and CXCR3-positive naive CD8 T cells. No DNA is given; TCRdb re-called the 5' RACE reads and lists each CDR3 protein once. The sample's table shows under 45,000 distinct CDR3 sequences. The sample taken for sequencing was memory CD8+ T cells from blood. These receptors all come from a human donor in good health. Some clones in this sample may be carry-over from other donors' samples. CDR3s include the opening cysteine and the closing phenylalanine or tryptophan.

v_gene,j_gene,CDR3aa
TRBV29-1,TRBJ2-3,CSGVPYLASTDTQYF
TRBV7-6,TRBJ2-2,CASSLEGGVFGELFF
TRBV19,TRBJ2-3,CASSVFAGQSTDTQYF
TRBV6-5,TRBJ2-1,CASSYRTSGKQFF
TRBV6-6,TRBJ2-7,CASSYSGGEQYF
TRBV29-1,TRBJ2-1,CSVAGHSGRYYNEQFF
TRBV20-1,TRBJ1-5,CSARVLDGQGHNQPQHF
TRBV11-3,TRBJ2-7,CASSSQGNPYEQYF
TRBV27,TRBJ1-5,CASWTRMGNQPQHF
TRBV7-2,TRBJ2-7,CASSFYNGHSYEQYF
TRBV5-6,TRBJ2-1,CASSPRTIEQFF
TRBV18,TRBJ2-7,CASSPPTPQYEQYF
TRBV4-1,TRBJ2-3,CASSQARGADTQYF
TRBV2,TRBJ2-7,CASSENTGSNEQYF
TRBV27,TRBJ1-6,CASSSSLRTKPLHF
TRBV7-2,TRBJ1-1,CASSLVTGGISTEAFF
TRBV19,TRBJ2-7,CASRDLPSSYEQYF
TRBV5-1,TRBJ2-2,CASRNLRTGGNTGELFF
TRBV29-1,TRBJ2-2,CSVAAGGGTGELFF
TRBV28,TRBJ2-3,CASSSLASPSTDTQYF
TRBV28,TRBJ1-5,CASSFRSDSLFNQPQHF
TRBV20-1,TRBJ2-1,CSARDLDGSSYNEQFF
TRBV5-1,TRBJ2-1,CASSVGLSSYNEQFF
TRBV28,TRBJ2-7,CASSPRLAGTYEQYF
TRBV9,TRBJ1-5,CASSFTVLGNQPQHF
TRBV29-1,TRBJ2-5,CSVTPLGGKETQYF
TRBV20-1,TRBJ2-7,CSAKTGVPYEQYF
TRBV7-9,TRBJ2-7,CASNLGRDYEQYF
TRBV13,TRBJ2-3,CASSPRLGRDFDTQYF
TRBV29-1,TRBJ2-1,CSVERELDNEQFF
TRBV5-5,TRBJ2-3,CASSLNPLPVGSTDTQYF